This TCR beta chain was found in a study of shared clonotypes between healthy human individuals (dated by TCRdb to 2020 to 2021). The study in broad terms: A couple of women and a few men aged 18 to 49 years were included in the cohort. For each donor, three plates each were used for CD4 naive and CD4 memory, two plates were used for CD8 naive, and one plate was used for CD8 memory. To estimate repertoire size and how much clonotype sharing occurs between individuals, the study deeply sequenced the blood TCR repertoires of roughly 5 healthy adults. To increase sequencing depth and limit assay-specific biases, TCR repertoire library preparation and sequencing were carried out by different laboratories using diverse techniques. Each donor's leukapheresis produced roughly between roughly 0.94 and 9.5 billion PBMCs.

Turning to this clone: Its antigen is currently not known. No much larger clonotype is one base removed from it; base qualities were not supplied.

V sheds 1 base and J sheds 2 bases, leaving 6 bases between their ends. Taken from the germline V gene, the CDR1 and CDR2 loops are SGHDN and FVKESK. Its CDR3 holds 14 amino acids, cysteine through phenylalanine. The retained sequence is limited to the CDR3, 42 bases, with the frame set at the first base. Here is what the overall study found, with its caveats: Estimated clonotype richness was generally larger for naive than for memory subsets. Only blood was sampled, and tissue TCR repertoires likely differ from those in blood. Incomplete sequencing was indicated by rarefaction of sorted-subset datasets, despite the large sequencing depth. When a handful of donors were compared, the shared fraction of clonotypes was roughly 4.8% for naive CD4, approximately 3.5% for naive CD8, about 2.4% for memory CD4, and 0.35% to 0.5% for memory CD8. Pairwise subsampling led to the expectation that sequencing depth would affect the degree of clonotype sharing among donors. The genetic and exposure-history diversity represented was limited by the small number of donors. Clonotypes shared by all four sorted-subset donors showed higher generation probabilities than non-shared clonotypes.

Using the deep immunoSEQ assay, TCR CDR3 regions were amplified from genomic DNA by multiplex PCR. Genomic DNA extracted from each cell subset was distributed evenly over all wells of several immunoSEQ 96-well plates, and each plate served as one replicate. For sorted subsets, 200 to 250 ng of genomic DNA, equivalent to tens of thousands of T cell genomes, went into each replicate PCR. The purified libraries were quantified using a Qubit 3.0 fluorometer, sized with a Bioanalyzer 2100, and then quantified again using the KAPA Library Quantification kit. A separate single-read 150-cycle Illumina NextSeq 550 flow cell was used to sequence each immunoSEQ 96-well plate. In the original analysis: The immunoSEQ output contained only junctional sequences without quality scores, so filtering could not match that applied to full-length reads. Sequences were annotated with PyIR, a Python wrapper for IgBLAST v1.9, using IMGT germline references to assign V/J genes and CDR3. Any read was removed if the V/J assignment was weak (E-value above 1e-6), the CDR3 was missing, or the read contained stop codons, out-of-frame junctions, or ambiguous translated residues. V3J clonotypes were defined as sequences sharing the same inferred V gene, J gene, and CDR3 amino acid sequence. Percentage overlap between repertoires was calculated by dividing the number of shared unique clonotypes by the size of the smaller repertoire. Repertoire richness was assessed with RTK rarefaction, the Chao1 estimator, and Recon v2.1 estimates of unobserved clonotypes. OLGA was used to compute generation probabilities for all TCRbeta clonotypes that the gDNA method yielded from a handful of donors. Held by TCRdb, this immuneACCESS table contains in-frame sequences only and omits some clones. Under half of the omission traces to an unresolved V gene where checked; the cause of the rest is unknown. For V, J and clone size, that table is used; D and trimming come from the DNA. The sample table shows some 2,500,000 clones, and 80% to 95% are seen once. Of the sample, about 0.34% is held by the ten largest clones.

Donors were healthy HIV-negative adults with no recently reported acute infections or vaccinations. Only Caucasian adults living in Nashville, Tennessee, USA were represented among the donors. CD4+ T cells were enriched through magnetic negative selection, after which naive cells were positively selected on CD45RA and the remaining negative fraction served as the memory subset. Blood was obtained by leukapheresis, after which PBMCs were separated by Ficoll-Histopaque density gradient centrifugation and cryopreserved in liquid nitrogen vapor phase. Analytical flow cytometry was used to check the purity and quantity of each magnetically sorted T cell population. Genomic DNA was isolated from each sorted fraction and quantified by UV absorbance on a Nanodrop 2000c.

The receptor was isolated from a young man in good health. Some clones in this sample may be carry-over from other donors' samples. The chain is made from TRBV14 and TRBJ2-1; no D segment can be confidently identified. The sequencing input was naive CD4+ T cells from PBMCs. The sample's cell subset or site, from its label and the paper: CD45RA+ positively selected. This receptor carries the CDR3 CASSQVSTYNEQFF. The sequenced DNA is TGTGCCAGCAGCCAAGTGTCTACCTACAATGAGCAGTTCTTC.